The clone carrying this TCR beta chain showed up many times. The antigen is not known. CDR1 is ENHRY and CDR2 is SYGVKD in the germline V gene. The CDR3 loop spans 14 amino acids. V was clipped by 6 bases and J by 7 bases; unmatched bases: 10. Sorted populations all exceeded 98% purity. This sample was included in a study of beta chain features in type 1 diabetes. Broader study findings: Patients with type 1 diabetes showed fewer VDJ junction insertions and more deletions. Cells with high TCR expression could be over-represented when cDNA is sequenced.

The authors reverse transcribed all of the isolated RNA, so sequencing captured expressed TCRB transcripts. Measured with immunoSEQ multiplex PCR; TCRdb has only the in-frame clones, and not every one. In the table there are fewer than 400,000 clones, 7% to 9% of which are singletons. This sequence joins TRBV10-3 and TRBJ1-2, with 8 bases that match TRBD1. The sequenced sample consisted of central memory CD4+ T cells from blood. The sequence was collected from a woman aged 18 to 35 in good health. The DNA of the CDR3 is TGTGCCATCAGGCCAACAGGGGGAGCGGGTGGCTACACCTTC. As protein: CAIRPTGGAGGYTF.